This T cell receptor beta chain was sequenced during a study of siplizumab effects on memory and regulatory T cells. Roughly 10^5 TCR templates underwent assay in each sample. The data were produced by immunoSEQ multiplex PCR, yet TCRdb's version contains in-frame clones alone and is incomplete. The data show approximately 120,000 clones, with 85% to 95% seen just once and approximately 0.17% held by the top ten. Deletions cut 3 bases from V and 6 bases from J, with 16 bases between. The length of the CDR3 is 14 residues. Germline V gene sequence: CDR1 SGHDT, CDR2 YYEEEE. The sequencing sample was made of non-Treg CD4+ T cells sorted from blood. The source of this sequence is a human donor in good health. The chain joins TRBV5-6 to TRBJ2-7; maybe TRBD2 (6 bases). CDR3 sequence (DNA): TGTGCCAGCAGCTGGGGACTGCAGGTCGGCGAGCAGTACTTC. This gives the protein CASSWGLQVGEQYF.